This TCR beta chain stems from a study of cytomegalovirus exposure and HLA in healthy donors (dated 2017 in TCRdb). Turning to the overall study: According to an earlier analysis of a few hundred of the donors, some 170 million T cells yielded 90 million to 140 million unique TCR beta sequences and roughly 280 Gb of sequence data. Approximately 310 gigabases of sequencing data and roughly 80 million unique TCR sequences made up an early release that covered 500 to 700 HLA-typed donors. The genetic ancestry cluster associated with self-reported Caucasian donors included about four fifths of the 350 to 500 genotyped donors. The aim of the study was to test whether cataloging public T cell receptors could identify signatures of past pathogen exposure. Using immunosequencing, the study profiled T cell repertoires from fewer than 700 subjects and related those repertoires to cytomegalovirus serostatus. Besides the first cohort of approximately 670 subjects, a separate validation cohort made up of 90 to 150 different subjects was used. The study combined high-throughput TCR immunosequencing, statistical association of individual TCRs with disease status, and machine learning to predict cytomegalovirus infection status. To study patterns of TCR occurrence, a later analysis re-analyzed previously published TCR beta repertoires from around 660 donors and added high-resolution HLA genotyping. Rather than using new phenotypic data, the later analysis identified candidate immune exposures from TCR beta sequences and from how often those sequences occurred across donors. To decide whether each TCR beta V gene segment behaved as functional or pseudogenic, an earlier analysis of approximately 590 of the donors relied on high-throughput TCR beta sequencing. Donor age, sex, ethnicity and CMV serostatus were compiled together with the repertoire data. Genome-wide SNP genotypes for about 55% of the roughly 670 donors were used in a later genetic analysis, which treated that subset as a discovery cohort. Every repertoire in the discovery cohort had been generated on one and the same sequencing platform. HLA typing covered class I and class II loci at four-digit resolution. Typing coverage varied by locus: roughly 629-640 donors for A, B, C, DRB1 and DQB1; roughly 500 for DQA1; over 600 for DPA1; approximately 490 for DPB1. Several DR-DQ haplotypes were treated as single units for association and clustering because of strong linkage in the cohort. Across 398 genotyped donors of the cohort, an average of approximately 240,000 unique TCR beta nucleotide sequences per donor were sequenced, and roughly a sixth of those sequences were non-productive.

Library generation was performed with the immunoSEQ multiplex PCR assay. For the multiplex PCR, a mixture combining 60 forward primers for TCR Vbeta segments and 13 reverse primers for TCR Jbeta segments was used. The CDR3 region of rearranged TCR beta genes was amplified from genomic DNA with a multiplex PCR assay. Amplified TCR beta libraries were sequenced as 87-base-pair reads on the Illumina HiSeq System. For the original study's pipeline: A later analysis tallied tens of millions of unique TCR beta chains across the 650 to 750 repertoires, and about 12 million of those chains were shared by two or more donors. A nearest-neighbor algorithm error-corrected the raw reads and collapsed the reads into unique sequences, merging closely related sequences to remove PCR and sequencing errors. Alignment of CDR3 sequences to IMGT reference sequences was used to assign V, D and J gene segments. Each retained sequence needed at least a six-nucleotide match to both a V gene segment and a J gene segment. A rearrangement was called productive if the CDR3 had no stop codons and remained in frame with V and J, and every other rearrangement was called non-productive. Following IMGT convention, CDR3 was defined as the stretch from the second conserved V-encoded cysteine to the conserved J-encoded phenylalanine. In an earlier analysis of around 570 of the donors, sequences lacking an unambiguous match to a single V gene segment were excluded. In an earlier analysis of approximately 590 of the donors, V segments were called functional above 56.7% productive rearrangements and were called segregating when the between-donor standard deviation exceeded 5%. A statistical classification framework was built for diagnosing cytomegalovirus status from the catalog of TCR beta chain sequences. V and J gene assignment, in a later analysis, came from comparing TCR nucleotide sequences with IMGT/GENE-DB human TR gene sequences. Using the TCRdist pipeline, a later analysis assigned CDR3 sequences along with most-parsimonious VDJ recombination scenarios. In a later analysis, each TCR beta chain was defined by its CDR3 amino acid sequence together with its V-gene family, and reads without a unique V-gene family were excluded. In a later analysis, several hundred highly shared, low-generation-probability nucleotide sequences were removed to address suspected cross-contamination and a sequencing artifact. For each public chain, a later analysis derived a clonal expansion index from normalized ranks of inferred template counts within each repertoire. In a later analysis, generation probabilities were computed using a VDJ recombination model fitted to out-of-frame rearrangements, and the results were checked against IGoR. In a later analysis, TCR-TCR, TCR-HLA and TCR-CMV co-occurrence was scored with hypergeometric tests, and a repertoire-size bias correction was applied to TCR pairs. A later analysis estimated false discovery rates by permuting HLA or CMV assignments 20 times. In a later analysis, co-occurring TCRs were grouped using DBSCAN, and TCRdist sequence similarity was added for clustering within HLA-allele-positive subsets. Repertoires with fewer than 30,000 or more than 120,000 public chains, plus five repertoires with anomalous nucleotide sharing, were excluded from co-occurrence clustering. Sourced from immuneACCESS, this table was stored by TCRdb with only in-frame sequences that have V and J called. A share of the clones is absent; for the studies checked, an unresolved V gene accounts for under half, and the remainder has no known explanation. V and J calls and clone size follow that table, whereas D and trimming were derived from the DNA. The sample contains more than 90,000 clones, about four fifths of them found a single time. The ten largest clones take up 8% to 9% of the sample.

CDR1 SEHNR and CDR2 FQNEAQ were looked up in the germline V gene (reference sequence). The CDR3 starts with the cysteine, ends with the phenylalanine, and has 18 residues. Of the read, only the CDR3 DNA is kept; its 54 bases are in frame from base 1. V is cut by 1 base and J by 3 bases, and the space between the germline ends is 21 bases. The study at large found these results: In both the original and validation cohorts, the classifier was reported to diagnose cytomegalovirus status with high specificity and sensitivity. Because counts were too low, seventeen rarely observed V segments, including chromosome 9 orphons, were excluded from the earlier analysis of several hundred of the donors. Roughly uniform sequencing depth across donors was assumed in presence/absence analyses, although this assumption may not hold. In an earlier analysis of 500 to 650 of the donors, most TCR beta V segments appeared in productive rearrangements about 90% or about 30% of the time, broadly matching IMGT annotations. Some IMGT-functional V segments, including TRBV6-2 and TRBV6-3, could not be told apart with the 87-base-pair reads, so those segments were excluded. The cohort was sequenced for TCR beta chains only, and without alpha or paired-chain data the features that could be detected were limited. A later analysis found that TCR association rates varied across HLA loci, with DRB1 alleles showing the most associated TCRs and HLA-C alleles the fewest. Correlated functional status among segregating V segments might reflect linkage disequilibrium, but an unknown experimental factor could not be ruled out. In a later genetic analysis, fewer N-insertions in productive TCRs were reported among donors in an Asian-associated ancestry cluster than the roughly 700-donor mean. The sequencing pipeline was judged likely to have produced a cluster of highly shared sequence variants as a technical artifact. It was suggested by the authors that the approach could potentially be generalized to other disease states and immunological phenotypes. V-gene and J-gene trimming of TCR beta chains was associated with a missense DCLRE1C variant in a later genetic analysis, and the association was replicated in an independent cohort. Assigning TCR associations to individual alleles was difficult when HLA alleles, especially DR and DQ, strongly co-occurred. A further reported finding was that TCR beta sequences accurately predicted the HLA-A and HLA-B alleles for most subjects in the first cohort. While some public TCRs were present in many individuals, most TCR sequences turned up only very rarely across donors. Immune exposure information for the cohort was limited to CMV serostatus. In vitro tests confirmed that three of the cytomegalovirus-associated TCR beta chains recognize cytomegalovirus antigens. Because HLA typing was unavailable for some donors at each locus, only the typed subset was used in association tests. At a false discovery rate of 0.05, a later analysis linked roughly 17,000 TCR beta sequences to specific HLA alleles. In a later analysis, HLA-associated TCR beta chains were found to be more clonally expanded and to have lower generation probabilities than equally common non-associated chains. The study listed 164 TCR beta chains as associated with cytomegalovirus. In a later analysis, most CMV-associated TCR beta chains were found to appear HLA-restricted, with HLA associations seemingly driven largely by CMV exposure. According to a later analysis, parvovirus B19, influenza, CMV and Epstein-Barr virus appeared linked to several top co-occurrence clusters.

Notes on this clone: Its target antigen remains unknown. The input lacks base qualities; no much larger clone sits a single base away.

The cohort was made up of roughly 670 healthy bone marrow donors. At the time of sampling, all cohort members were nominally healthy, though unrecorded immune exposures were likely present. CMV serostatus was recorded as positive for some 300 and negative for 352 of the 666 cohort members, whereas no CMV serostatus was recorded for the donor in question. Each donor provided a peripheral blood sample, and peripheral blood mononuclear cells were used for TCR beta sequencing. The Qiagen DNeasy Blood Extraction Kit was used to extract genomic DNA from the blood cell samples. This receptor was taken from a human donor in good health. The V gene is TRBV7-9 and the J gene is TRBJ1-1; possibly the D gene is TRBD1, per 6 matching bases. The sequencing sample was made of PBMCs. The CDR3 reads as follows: CASSLVAGHRVGDTEAFF. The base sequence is TGTGCCAGCAGCTTAGTAGCGGGTCACAGGGTGGGGGACACTGAAGCTTTCTTT.